Below, one T cell receptor (beta chain) is given with its context. Its target is not known. Trimming took off 6 bases at V and 2 bases at J, with 11 bases between the two ends. This CDR3 comprises 13 residues. Germline assignment: CDR1 LNHNV and CDR2 YYDKDF (reference sequence). The sample is drawn from a study of T cell responses to AZD1222 COVID-19 vaccine. Study information: Analysis merged second doses at about 4 or about 12 weeks.

TCRdb's table, derived via immunoSEQ multiplex PCR, lists solely in-frame clones and lacks some. This table holds tens of thousands of clones, about 88% found once. Points from the study as a whole: Donors in the cohort were predominantly white British and more often female, and clonal diversity was possibly underestimated.

The chain is built from TRBV15 and TRBJ2-7; D may be TRBD1 (5 bases). The receptor comes from an adult in good health. The sample consisted of peripheral blood, taken on day 0 of AZD1222 vaccination. The CDR3 protein is CATSRPGPYEQYF. For the CDR3, the DNA is TGTGCCACCAGTCGTCCAGGGCCCTACGAGCAGTACTTC.